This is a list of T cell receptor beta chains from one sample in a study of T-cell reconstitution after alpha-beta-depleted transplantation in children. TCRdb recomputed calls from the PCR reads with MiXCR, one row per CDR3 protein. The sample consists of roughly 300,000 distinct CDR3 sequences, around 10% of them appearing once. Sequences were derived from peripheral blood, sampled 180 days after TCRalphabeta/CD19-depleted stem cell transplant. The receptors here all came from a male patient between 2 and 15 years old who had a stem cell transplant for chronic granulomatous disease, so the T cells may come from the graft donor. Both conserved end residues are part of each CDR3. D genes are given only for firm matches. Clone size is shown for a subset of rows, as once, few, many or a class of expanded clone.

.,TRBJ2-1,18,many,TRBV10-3,CAIVLSPRGRGTNNEQFF,TGTGCCATCGTACTATCCCCCCGGGGGAGAGGTACAAACAATGAGCAGTTCTTC
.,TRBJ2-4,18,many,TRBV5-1,CASSPQNMVVGAKNIQYF,TGCGCCAGCAGCCCCCAGAATATGGTAGTGGGGGCCAAAAACATTCAGTACTTC
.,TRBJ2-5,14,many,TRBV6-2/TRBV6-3,CASSYDLNQETQYF,TGTGCCAGCAGTTACGACCTCAACCAAGAGACCCAGTACTTC
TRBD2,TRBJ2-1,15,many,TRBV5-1,CASSLTSGGYNEQFF,TGCGCCAGCAGTCTAACTAGCGGGGGGTACAATGAGCAGTTCTTC
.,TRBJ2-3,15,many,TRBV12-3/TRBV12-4,CASSFLGGSTDTQYF,TGTGCCAGCAGTTTTTTGGGCGGGAGCACAGATACGCAGTATTTT
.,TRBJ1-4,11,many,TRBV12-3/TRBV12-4,CASSQREKLFF,TGTGCCAGCAGTCAACGTGAAAAACTGTTTTTT
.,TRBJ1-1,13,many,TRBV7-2,CASSFGSNTEAFF,TGTGCCAGCAGCTTCGGTTCGAACACTGAAGCTTTCTTT
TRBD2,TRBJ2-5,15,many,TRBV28,CASRSAGGPVETQYF,TGTGCCAGCAGGTCAGCGGGAGGGCCAGTTGAGACCCAGTACTTC
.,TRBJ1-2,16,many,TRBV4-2,CASSQTSARVTYGYTF,TGTGCCAGCAGCCAGACCTCAGCCAGAGTTACCTATGGCTACACCTTC
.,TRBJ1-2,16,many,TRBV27,CASSLWPPRANYGYTF,TGTGCCAGCAGTTTATGGCCCCCAAGGGCTAACTATGGCTACACCTTC
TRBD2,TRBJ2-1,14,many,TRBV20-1,CSARVGRGYNEQFF,TGCAGTGCTAGAGTCGGGAGGGGTTACAATGAGCAGTTCTTC
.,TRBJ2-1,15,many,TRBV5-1,CASSLGGALYNEQFF,TGCGCCAGCAGCTTGGGGGGAGCACTCTACAATGAGCAGTTCTTC
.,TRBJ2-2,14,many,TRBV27,CASSFRRHTGELFF,TGTGCCAGCAGTTTTAGGAGACACACCGGGGAGCTGTTTTTT
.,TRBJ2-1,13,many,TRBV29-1,CSVVPGSYNEQFF,TGCAGCGTTGTTCCGGGCTCCTACAATGAGCAGTTCTTC
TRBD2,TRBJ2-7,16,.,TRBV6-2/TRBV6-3,CASSYSRTSGTPEQYF,TGTGCCAGCAGTTACTCGAGGACTAGCGGGACCCCCGAGCAGTACTTC
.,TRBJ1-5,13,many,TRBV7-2,CASSPLTVWPQHF,TGTGCCAGCAGCCCACTGACCGTCTGGCCCCAGCATTTT
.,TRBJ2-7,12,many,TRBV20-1,CSARDQGYEQYF,TGCAGTGCTAGAGATCAGGGGTACGAGCAGTACTTC
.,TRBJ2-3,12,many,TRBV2,CASSGRPDTQYF,TGTGCCAGCAGCGGACGTCCGGATACGCAGTATTTT
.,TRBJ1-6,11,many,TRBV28,CASRKNSPLHF,TGTGCCAGCAGAAAGAATTCACCCCTCCACTTT
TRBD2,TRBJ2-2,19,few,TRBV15,CATSRDSGLAGRNTGELFF,TGTGCCACCAGCAGAGATTCCGGACTAGCGGGAAGAAACACCGGGGAGCTGTTTTTT
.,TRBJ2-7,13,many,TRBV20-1,CSARARGDEVQYF,TGCAGTGCTAGGGCTAGGGGGGACGAAGTGCAGTACTTC
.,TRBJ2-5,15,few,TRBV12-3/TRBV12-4,CASSLMTIPGETQYF,TGTGCCAGCAGTTTAATGACAATCCCTGGGGAGACCCAGTACTTC
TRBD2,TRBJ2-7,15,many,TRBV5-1,CASSVTSGNTYEQYF,TGCGCCAGCAGCGTGACTAGCGGGAACACCTACGAGCAGTACTTC
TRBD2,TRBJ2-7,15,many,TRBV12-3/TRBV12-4,CASSPQAGGTYEQYF,TGTGCCAGCAGTCCCCAGGCGGGAGGTACCTACGAGCAGTACTTC
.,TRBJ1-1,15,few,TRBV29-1,CSVFAQGWGNTEAFF,TGCAGCGTTTTCGCGCAGGGCTGGGGGAACACTGAAGCTTTCTTT
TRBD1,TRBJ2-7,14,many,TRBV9,CASSGGTEPYEQYF,TGTGCCAGCAGCGGGGGGACAGAACCCTACGAGCAGTACTTC
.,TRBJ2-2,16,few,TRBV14,CASSQDLGAYGGELFF,TGTGCCAGCAGCCAGGATTTGGGGGCCTATGGCGGGGAGCTGTTTTTT
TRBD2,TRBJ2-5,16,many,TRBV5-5,CASSWGGSGIGETQYF,TGTGCCAGCAGCTGGGGGGGTTCCGGGATCGGAGAGACCCAGTACTTC